This T cell receptor beta chain was captured by sequencing in a study of T-cell reconstitution after alpha-beta-depleted transplantation in children. Study-wide results and caveats: After transplant, high TCRbeta diversity at day 60 in some patients arose from surviving recipient T cells and thymic progenitors.

This clonotype was seen more than once but under ten times. Antigen specificity is unknown. CDR1 is DFQATT and CDR2 is SNEGSKA in the germline V gene (reference sequence). The J segment lost 2 bases and the V segment lost 1 base, leaving 4 bases of the junction unmatched. The CDR3 loop spans 14 amino acids. Unique molecular identifiers were built into the TCRbeta library. Using its own MiXCR run on the PCR reads, TCRdb lists one record per CDR3 protein. The repertoire has about a million distinct CDR3 sequences, around 30% of them found once; the top ten carry approximately 30%. V is TRBV20-1 and J is TRBJ2-5; 7 bases fit TRBD2. The specimen was PBMCs, mostly from graft donor cells, collected 360 days after TCRalphabeta/CD19-depleted stem cell transplant. This receptor was taken from a boy younger than two who had a stem cell transplant for SCID, so the T cells may come from the graft donor. This chain's CDR3 is CSARAGEGQETQYF. The DNA for the CDR3 is TGCAGTGCTAGAGCCGGGGAGGGACAAGAGACCCAGTACTTC.